This TCR beta chain derives from a study of blood T cell repertoires in COVID-19. Looking at the study overall: Spain, Italy and the United States supplied samples that represented acute and convalescent COVID-19. In each case, the material was cDNA or gDNA derived from T cells, B-cell-depleted T cells, or PBMCs.

Germline V CDR1 and CDR2: SGDLS, YYNGEE. The CDR3 extends over 15 amino acids. V lost 4 bases and J lost 9, with 17 bases in between. Authors' analysis steps: The authors estimated nucleated cell counts from reference gene primer amplification. Only in-frame clones appear in the TCRdb table, and some are missing; sequencing was by immunoSEQ multiplex PCR. The V and J calls and clone size are taken from that table; D and trimming were inferred from the DNA. Here the sample spans approximately 240,000 clones, approximately 91% being singletons. The V and J genes are TRBV9 and TRBJ1-6, with a tentative D call TRBD1 (6 bases). The clonotype originates from a woman aged 35 to 49 who had recovered from COVID-19. The sequenced sample was peripheral blood. Here the CDR3 reads CASSFRREGGSPLHF. The CDR3, as DNA: TGTGCCAGCAGCTTCCGGAGGGAGGGGGGTTCACCCCTCCACTTT.